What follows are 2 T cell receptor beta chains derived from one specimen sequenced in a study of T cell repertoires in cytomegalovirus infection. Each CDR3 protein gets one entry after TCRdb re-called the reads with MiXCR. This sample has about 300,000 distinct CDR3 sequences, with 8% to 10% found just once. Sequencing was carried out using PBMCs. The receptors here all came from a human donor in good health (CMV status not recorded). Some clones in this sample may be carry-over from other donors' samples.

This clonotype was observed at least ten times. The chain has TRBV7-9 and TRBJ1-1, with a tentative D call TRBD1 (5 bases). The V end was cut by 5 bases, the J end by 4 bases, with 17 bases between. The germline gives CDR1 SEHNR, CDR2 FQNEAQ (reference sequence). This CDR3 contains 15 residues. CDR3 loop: CASSRSGGSGTEAFF. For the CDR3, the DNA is TGTGCCAGCAGCCGGAGTGGGGGGTCGGGCACTGAAGCTTTCTTT.

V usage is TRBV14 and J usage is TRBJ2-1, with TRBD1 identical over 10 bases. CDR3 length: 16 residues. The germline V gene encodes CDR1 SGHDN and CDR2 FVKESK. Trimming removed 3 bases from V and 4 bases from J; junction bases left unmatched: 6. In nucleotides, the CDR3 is TGTGCCAGCAGCCACCCGGGACAGGGGCTTTACAATGAGCAGTTCTTC. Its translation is CASSHPGQGLYNEQFF.